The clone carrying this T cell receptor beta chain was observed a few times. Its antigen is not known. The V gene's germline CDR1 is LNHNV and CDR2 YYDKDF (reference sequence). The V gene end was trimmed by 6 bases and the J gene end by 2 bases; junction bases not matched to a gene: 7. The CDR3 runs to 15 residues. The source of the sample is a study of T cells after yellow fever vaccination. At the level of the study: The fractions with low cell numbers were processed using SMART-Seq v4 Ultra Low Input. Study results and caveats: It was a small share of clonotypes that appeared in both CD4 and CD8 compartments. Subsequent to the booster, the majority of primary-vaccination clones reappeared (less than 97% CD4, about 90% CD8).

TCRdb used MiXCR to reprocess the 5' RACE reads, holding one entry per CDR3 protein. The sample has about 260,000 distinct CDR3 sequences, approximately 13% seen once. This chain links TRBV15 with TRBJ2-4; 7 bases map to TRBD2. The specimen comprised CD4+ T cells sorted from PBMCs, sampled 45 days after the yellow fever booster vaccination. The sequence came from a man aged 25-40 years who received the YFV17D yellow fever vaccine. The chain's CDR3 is CATRGPGLTKNIQYF. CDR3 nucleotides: TGTGCCACCAGGGGCCCGGGACTAACCAAAAACATTCAGTACTTC.